Below, 9 T cell receptor beta chains from the same sample are listed, as sequenced in a study of T cell responses to AZD1222 COVID-19 vaccine. Only in-frame clones appear in the TCRdb table, and some are missing; sequencing was by immunoSEQ multiplex PCR. The profile shows 170,000 or so clones, 90% of them singletons. The sequencing here drew on peripheral blood, taken on day 0 of AZD1222 vaccination. These receptors were collected from an adult in good health.

J is TRBJ1-1 and V is TRBV3-1 (or the pseudogene TRBV3-2); D gene uncertain. The CDR3 runs 14 residues. CDR1 and CDR2 (germline): LGHDT, YNNKEL (reference sequence). V lost 0 bases to trimming and J lost 1 base, with 6 bases between them. The CDR3: CASSQEAANTEAFF. In DNA, the CDR3 is TGTGCCAGCAGCCAAGAGGCGGCGAACACTGAAGCTTTCTTT.

This clone was observed a handful of times. J is TRBJ2-5 and V is TRBV27; 10 nucleotides agree with TRBD2. Per the germline V gene, CDR1 is MNHEY and CDR2 is SMNVEV (reference sequence). V lost 4 bases to trimming and J lost 4 bases; unmatched junction nucleotides: 12. The CDR3 extends over 17 amino acids. The CDR3 sequence: CASSSKGTSVLTETQYF. DNA for the CDR3: TGTGCCAGCAGTTCCAAGGGGACTAGCGTACTTACAGAGACCCAGTACTTC.

The chain carries TRBV6-5 and TRBJ2-7; 8 positions agree with TRBD1. This CDR3 contains 12 residues. J gave up 6 bases and V 6 bases, and 4 bases lay outside the gene matches. Germline V gene sequence: CDR1 MNHEY, CDR2 SVGAGI. CDR3 DNA sequence: TGTGCCAGCAGGGACGGGACAGGCGAGCAGTACTTC. As protein: CASRDGTGEQYF.

The chain carries TRBV5-4 and TRBJ2-2; possibly TRBD1 or TRBD2 for D (6 bases each). Deletions cut 4 bases from V and 1 base from J, with 8 bases between. Per the germline V gene, CDR1 is SGHNT and CDR2 is YYREEE (reference sequence). The CDR3 sequence is 14 residues long. DNA of the CDR3: TGTGCCAGCAGCGGGGGGCAGAACACCGGGGAGCTGTTTTTT. Amino acid sequence: CASSGGQNTGELFF.

V is TRBV7-2 and J is TRBJ2-5; D is perhaps TRBD1 (7 bases). The CDR3 has 19 amino acids. CDR1 and CDR2 from the germline V gene are SGHTA and FQGNSA. V was cut by 2 bases and J by 3 bases, with 25 bases left in between. DNA for the CDR3: TGTGCCAGCAGCTTAAAGCCCAGGGGGGCAGACCCGGGTGAAGAGACCCAGTACTTC. Translated: CASSLKPRGADPGEETQYF.

The genes are TRBV16 and TRBJ1-5; D unresolved. Germline V gene sequence: CDR1 KGHSY, CDR2 FQNENV. Between the trimmed V and J ends, which lost 2 bases and 0 bases, there was a span of 11 bases. The CDR3 runs to 16 residues. For the CDR3, the DNA is TGTGCCAGCAGCCAACTCCGGGCTGATAGCAATCAGCCCCAGCATTTT. It yields the protein CASSQLRADSNQPQHF.

This clone came up once. The CDR3 bases are TGTGCCAGCGGACCGTTCGGCGATGAGCAGTTCTTC. This codes for CASGPFGDEQFF. The chain uses TRBV7-2 and TRBJ2-1; D remains unclear. This CDR3 has 12 amino acids. Germline values: CDR1 SGHTA, CDR2 FQGNSA. Trimming left V 8 bases short and J 8 bases short, with 13 bases between.

CDR3 nucleotides: TGCGCCAGCAGCCAAGATGCTACTAGAGAGACCCAGTACTTC. Amino acid sequence: CASSQDATRETQYF. The chain combines TRBV4-1 with TRBJ2-5; perhaps TRBD2 as D (5 bases). Deletions cut 0 bases from V and 4 bases from J, with 9 bases between. Germline lookup yields CDR1 MGHRA and CDR2 YSYEKL. This CDR3 spans 14 amino acids.

This clone was picked up one time. The chain employs TRBV4-2 and TRBJ2-3; 9 bases fit TRBD2. With V trimmed by 1 base and J by 0 bases, 5 bases remained unmatched. This CDR3 spans 17 amino acids. Germline CDR1 and CDR2: LGHNA and YNFKEQ. The CDR3 DNA sequence: TGTGCCAGCAGCCAAGGGATTGGGACTAGCAGCACAGATACGCAGTATTTT. Its protein is CASSQGIGTSSTDTQYF.